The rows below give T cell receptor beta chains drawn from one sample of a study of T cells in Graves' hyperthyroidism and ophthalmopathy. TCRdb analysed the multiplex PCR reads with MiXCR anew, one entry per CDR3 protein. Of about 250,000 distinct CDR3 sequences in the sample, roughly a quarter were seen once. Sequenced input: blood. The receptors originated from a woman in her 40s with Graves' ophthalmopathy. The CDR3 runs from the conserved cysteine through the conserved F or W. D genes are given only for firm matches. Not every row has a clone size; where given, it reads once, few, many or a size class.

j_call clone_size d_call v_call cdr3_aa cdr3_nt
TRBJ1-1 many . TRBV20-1 CSARKELNTEAFF TGCAGTGCTAGGAAGGAATTGAACACTGAAGCTTTCTTT
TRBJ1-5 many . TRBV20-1 CSASDGQPQHF TGCAGTGCTTCAGATGGTCAGCCCCAGCATTTT
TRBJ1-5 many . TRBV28 CASSSAGQPQHF TGTGCCAGCAGTTCAGCGGGGCAGCCCCAGCATTTT
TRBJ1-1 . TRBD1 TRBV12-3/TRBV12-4 CASSFHSGQGVVSEAFF TGTGCCAGCAGTTTCCACTCGGGGCAGGGGGTTGTCTCTGAAGCTTTCTTT
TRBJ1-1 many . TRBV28 CASSSGRTNTEAFF TGTGCCAGCAGTTCGGGACGGACCAACACTGAAGCTTTCTTT
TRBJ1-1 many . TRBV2 CASSTRGNTEAFF TGTGCCAGCAGTACCCGGGGGAACACTGAAGCTTTCTTT
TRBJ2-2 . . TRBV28 CASSLEGGEGTGELFF TGTGCCAGCAGCTTAGAAGGGGGAGAGGGGACCGGGGAGCTGTTTTTT
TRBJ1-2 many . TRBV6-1 CASNKQGVNYGYTF TGTGCCAGCAATAAACAGGGTGTTAACTATGGCTACACCTTC
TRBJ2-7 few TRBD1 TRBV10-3 CAIRQQGSEQYF TGTGCCATCAGACAACAGGGGAGCGAGCAGTACTTC
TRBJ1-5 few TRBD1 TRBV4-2 CASSQVTGQGHQPQHF TGTGCCAGCAGCCAGGTAACGGGACAGGGACATCAGCCCCAGCATTTT
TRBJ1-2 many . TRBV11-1 CASSLAFKAGTQGYTF TGTGCCAGCAGCTTAGCGTTTAAGGCTGGTACCCAAGGCTACACCTTC
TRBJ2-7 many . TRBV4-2 CASSPNRVRAYEQYF TGTGCCAGCAGCCCCAATAGAGTCCGGGCCTACGAGCAGTACTTC
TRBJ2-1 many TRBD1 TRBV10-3 CAISFSGTGNEQFF TGTGCCATCAGCTTCTCCGGGACAGGGAATGAGCAGTTCTTC
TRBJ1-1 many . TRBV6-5 CASSSPGRGNTEAFF TGTGCCAGCAGTTCACCAGGGAGAGGGAACACTGAAGCTTTCTTT
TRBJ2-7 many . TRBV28 CASSSSPARGRYEQYF TGTGCCAGCAGCTCCTCCCCCGCAAGGGGCCGGTACGAGCAGTACTTC
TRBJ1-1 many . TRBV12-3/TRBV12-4 CASSRQGSEAFF TGTGCCAGCAGTCGCCAGGGATCTGAAGCTTTCTTT
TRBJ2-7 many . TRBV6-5 CASSPLTGTRTYEQYF TGTGCCAGCAGCCCCCTGACCGGGACACGGACCTACGAGCAGTACTTC
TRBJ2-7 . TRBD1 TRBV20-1 CSARPMDRGYEQYF TGCAGTGCTAGACCGATGGACAGGGGCTACGAGCAGTACTTC
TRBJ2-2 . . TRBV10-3 CASSERGPGELFF TGTGCCAGCAGTGAGAGGGGTCCCGGGGAGCTGTTTTTT
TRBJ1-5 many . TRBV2 CASSEFWTPGNQPQHF TGTGCCAGCAGTGAGTTTTGGACCCCCGGCAATCAGCCCCAGCATTTT
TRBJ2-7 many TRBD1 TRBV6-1 CASSTGQSSYEQYF TGTGCCAGCAGTACGGGACAGAGCTCCTACGAGCAGTACTTC
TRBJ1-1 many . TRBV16 CASSQVWGNTEAFF TGTGCCAGCAGCCAAGTCTGGGGGAACACTGAAGCTTTCTTT
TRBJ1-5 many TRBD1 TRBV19 CASSANDRGQPQHF TGTGCCAGTAGTGCCAACGACAGGGGCCAGCCCCAGCATTTT
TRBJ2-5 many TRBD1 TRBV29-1 CSGRQGETQYF TGCAGCGGCAGACAGGGAGAGACCCAGTACTTC
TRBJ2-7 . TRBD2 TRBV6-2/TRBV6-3 CASSPVLAGDYEQYF TGTGCCAGCAGTCCCGTCTTAGCGGGAGACTACGAGCAGTACTTC
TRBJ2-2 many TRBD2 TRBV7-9 CASSSGLTIELFF TGTGCCAGCAGCTCGGGACTAACTATCGAGCTGTTTTTT
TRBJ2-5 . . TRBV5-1 CASGLSAPGETLYF TGCGCCAGCGGCTTGTCAGCACCGGGTGAGACCCTGTACTTC
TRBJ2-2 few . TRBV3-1 CASSPNTRGSGPTGELFF TGTGCCAGCAGCCCAAATACTCGAGGTAGCGGTCCCACCGGGGAGCTGTTTTTT
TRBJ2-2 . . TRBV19 CASRYTRTGELFF TGTGCCAGTAGGTACACGCGCACCGGGGAGCTGTTTTTT
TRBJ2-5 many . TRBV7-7 CASSTRQGGETQYF TGTGCTAGCAGCACCCGGCAGGGAGGAGAGACCCAGTACTTC
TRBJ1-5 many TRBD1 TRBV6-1 CASSGPPTGPNQPQHF TGTGCCAGCAGTGGCCCCCCGACAGGGCCCAATCAGCCCCAGCATTTT
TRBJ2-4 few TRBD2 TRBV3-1 CASSQAGTSEDIQYF TGTGCCAGCAGCCAAGCCGGGACTAGCGAAGACATTCAGTACTTC